The clone carrying this T cell receptor (beta chain) was found a few times. Its antigen is still unknown. The sample comes from a study of T-cell memory formation after mild COVID-19. Study-level findings and limits: Pre-infection memory harbored some responding clones, suggesting cross-reactive memory joined.

The CDR3 totals 20 residues. Germline loops: CDR1 SGHKS, CDR2 YYEKEE (reference sequence). V shed 1 base, J shed 0 bases, and the junction held 11 bases outside the gene matches. TCR alpha and TCR beta cDNA libraries carrying sample barcodes and UMIs were produced by 5'RACE using constant-segment primers. In TCRdb, the 5' RACE reads were re-called with MiXCR into one record per CDR3 protein. The sample contains a few hundred thousand distinct CDR3 sequences, under 15% of which appear only once. This sequence joins TRBV5-5 and TRBJ2-6; TRBD1 agrees at 9 bases. This TCR was sampled from a man between 18 and 29 years old who had mild COVID-19 (a few samples of this study predate the infection). Cell type and time point are not known. The source material was PBMCs or a T cell subset sorted from them (not recorded which). The DNA of the CDR3 is TGTGCCAGCAGCTTGAAGCCTGCGGGACAGGGTAACTCTGGGGCCAACGTCCTGACTTTC. The encoded protein is CASSLKPAGQGNSGANVLTF.